Shown below are 8 T cell receptor beta chains from a single sample sequenced in a study of T cells in localized non-small cell lung cancer. TCRdb's copy holds only in-frame clones and misses some; the assay was immunoSEQ multiplex PCR. The repertoire holds over 40,000 clones, with roughly 83% as singletons. The material was peripheral blood mononuclear cells, obtained before any cancer treatment. These receptors were obtained from a man aged 40 to 75 with stage III lung adenocarcinoma.

This clone has more than one count but fewer than ten. This chain uses TRBV30 with TRBJ1-1, with D possibly TRBD1 on 5 matching bases. V was cut by 3 bases and J by 0 bases, with 11 bases left in between. CDR1 is GTSNPN, CDR2 SVGIG, per germline (reference sequence). The CDR3 covers 14 residues. CDR3: CAWRATDLNTEAFF. In nucleotides, the CDR3 is TGTGCCTGGAGGGCGACAGACCTGAACACTGAAGCTTTCTTT.

The chain uses TRBV7-9 and TRBJ1-5, with 7 positions matching TRBD1. Looked up from germline, CDR1 is SEHNR and CDR2 is FQNEAQ (reference sequence). V lost 1 base, J lost 7 bases, and 4 bases stayed unmatched. The CDR3 sequence is 14 residues long. The CDR3 nucleotides read TGTGCCAGCAGCTTAGGTACAGGGGAGCAGCCCCAGCATTTT. This codes for CASSLGTGEQPQHF.

The chain recombines TRBV19 with TRBJ2-1; 8 bases align to TRBD2. The CDR3 is 17 residues long. The V and J ends lost 5 bases and 3 bases, in that order; junction bases with no gene match: 12. Germline V gene sequence: CDR1 LNHDA, CDR2 SQIVND (reference sequence). CDR3 sequence: CASSRGRAGGGYNEQFF. The CDR3 DNA sequence: TGTGCCAGTAGTCGGGGAAGGGCGGGAGGAGGCTACAATGAGCAGTTCTTC.

The chain combines TRBV2 with TRBJ2-3, with 9 bases aligning to TRBD2. The CDR3 has 15 amino acids. Germline loops: CDR1 SNHLY, CDR2 FYNNEI. Germline trimming cut 6 bases from V and 6 bases from J; bases unmatched to any gene: 10. CDR3 region: CASRTPAGGEDTQYF. The CDR3 coding sequence is TGTGCCAGCAGGACCCCAGCGGGGGGAGAGGATACGCAGTATTTT.

V is TRBV19 and J is TRBJ2-7; 10 nucleotides match TRBD1. The V gene's germline CDR1 is LNHDA and CDR2 SQIVND (reference sequence). This CDR3 comprises 14 residues. V shed 1 base, J shed 3 bases, and the junction held 0 bases outside the gene matches. CDR3 amino acids: CASSIGTGGYEQYF. The CDR3 DNA follows: TGTGCCAGTAGTATAGGGACAGGGGGCTACGAGCAGTACTTC.

V is TRBV29-1 and J is TRBJ2-3; no clear D. V lost 5 bases, J lost 1 base, and 7 bases lay in between. The CDR3 contains 12 residues. The germline CDR1 and CDR2 sequences are SQVTM and ANQGSEA. This CDR3 is CSVRAGTDTQYF. The CDR3 DNA follows: TGCAGCGTTAGGGCGGGCACAGATACGCAGTATTTT.

The CDR3: CASSAGPGSYNEQFF. The CDR3 DNA sequence: TGTGCCAGTAGTGCGGGGCCCGGCTCTTACAATGAGCAGTTCTTC. This rearrangement joins TRBV19 to TRBJ2-1, with D perhaps TRBD2 (6 bases). Germline lookup yields CDR1 LNHDA and CDR2 SQIVND (reference sequence). V lost 5 bases, J lost 4 bases, and 15 bases lay in between. This CDR3 is built from 15 residues.

The chain is built from TRBV10-3 and TRBJ1-6, with 10 positions matching TRBD1. V lost 6 bases, J lost 9 bases, and 8 bases stayed unmatched. CDR1 ENHRY and CDR2 SYGVKD come from the germline V gene. The CDR3 runs 15 residues. CDR3 coding DNA: TGTGCCATCAGCGCGACGACAGGGGGCATTTCACCCCTCCACTTT. Its protein is CAISATTGGISPLHF.